Here is one T cell receptor beta chain with its context. Sample time point: week 3, after first cycle of checkpoint inhibitor. Patients with prior systemic cancer treatment, concomitant immunosuppressants, or other active malignancies were excluded. Every bulk PBMC sample received the same 350 ng of DNA. Measured with immunoSEQ multiplex PCR; TCRdb has only the in-frame clones, and not every one. The repertoire holds roughly 4,200 clones, with nearly 90% as singletons. The data derive from a study of blood T cell dynamics during melanoma immunotherapy. Study information: Standard first-line treatment here was pembrolizumab or nivolumab plus ipilimumab in metastatic melanoma.

This CDR3 is 15 amino acids long. Germline V gene data show CDR1 as SGDLS and CDR2 as YYNGEE. V was cut by 3 bases and J by 0 bases, with 9 bases left in between. The chain recombines TRBV9 with TRBJ1-4; D is ambiguous. Specimen: blood, collected from a patient treated with checkpoint blockade. The source of this sequence is a human donor with melanoma. The CDR3 coding sequence is TGTGCCAGCAGCGCGCCACCTGCAACTAATGAAAAACTGTTTTTT. This gives the protein CASSAPPATNEKLFF.